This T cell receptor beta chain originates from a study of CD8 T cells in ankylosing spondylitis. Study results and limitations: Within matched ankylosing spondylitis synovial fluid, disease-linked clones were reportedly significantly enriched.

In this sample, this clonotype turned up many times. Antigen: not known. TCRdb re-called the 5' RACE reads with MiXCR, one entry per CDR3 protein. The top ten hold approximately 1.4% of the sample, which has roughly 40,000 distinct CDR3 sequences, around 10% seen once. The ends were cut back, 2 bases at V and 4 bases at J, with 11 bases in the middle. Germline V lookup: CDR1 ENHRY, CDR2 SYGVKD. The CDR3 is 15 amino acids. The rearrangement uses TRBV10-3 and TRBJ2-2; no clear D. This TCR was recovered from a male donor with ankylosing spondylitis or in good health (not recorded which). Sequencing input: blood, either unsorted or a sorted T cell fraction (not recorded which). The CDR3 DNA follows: TGTGCCATCAGTGAGGCCCAGGTGATCACCGGGGAGCTGTTTTTT. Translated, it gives CAISEAQVITGELFF.